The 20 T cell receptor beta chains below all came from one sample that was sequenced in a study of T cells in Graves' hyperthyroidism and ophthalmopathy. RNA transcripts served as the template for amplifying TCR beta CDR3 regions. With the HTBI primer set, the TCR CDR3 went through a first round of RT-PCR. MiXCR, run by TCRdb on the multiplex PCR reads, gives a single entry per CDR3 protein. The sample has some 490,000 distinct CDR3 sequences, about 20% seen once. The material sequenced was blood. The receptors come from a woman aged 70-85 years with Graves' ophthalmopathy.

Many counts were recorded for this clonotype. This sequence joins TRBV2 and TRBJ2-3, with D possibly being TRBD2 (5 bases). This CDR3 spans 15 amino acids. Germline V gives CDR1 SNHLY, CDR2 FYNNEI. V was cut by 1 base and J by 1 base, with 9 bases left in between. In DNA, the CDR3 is TGTGCCAGCAGTGAAGGGCGGGCCCGCACAGATACGCAGTATTTT. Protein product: CASSEGRARTDTQYF. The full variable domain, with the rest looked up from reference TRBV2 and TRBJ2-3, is EPEVTQTPSHQVTQMGQEVILRCVPISNHLYFYWYRQILGQKVEFLVSFYNNEISEKSEIFDDQFSVERPDGSNFTLKIRSTKLEDSAMYFCASSEGRARTDTQYFGPGTRLTVL.

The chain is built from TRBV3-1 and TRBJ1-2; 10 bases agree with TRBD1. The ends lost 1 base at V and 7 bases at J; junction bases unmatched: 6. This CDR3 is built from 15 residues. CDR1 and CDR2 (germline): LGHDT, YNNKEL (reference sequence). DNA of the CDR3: TGTGCCAGCAGCCAAGTGACAGGGGGCGCATTTGGCTACACCTTC. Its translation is CASSQVTGGAFGYTF. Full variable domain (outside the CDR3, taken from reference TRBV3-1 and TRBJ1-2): DTAVSQTPKYLVTQMGNDKSIKCEQNLGHDTMYWYKQDSKKFLKIMFSYNNKELIINETVPNRFSPKSPDKAHLNLHINSLELGDSAVYFCASSQVTGGAFGYTFGSGTRLTVV.

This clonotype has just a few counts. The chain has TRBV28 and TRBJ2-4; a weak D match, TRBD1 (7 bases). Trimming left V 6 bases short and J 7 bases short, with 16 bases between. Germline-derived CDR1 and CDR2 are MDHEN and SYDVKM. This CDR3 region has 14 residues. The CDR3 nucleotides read TGTGCCAGCAGCACTGAGGAGGGGGCGAACATTCAGTACTTC. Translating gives CASSTEEGANIQYF.

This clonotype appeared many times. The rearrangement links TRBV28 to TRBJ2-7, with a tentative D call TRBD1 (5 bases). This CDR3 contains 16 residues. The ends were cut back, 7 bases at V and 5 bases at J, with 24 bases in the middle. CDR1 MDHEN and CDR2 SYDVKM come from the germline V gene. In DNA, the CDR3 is TGTGCCAGCATCCCAATAGGGGCCGATGAAGGGCACGAGCAGTACTTC. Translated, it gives CASIPIGADEGHEQYF.

CDR3 bases: TGTGCCATCAGCTGGGGGTACGAGCAGTACTTC. Protein sequence: CAISWGYEQYF. V gene TRBV10-3 combines with J gene TRBJ2-7; TRBD1 or TRBD2 may be the D gene (5 bases each). With 6 bases removed from V and 4 bases from J, the gap between germline ends came to 7 bases. CDR3 length: 11 residues. Germline CDR1 is ENHRY and CDR2 is SYGVKD.

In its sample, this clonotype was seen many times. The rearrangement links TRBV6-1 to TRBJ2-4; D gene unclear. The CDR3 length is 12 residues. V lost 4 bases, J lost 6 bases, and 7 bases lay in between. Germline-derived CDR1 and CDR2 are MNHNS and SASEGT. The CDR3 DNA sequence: TGTGCCAGCAGTGCGACCTCAAACATTCAGTACTTC. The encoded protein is CASSATSNIQYF.

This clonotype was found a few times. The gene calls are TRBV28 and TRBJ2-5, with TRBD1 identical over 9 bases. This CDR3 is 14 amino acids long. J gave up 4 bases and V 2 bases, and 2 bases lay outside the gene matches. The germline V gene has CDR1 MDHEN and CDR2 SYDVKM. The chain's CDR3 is CASSLTGQGETQYF. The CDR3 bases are TGTGCCAGCAGTTTAACGGGACAGGGAGAGACCCAGTACTTC.

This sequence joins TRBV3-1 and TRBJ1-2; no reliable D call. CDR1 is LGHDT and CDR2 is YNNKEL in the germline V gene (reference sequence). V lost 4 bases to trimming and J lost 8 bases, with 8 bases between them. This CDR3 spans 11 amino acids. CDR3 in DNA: TGTGCCAGCAGCCTAATGGAGGGCTACACCTTC. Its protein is CASSLMEGYTF.

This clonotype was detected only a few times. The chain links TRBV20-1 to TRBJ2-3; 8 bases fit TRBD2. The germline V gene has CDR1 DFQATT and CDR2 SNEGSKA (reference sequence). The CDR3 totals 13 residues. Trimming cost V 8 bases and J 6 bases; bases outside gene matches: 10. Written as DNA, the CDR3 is TGCAGTCCGGCCCCAAGCGGGAGTGATACGCAGTATTTT. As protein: CSPAPSGSDTQYF.

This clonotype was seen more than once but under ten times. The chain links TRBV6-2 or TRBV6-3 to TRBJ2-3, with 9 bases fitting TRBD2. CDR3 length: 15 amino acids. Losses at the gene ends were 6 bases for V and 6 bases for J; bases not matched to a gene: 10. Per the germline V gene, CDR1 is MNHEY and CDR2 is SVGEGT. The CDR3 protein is CASSPSGTFGDTQYF. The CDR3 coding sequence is TGTGCCAGCAGCCCTAGCGGGACCTTTGGGGATACGCAGTATTTT.

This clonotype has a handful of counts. CDR3 sequence reads: CASSPSGITDTQYF. The DNA of the CDR3 is TGTGCCAGCAGCCCCAGCGGGATCACAGATACGCAGTATTTT. The V gene is TRBV3-1, the J gene TRBJ2-3; 7 bases line up with TRBD2. The V and J ends lost 4 bases and 2 bases, in that order; junction bases with no gene match: 3. Germline assignment: CDR1 LGHDT and CDR2 YNNKEL (reference sequence). This CDR3 is built from 14 residues.

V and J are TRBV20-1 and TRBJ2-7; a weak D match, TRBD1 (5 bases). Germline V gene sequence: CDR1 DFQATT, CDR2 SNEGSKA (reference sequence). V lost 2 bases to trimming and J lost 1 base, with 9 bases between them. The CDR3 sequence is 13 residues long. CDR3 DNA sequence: TGCAGTGCTAGAAAGGGGAAATCCTACGAGCAGTACTTC. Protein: CSARKGKSYEQYF.

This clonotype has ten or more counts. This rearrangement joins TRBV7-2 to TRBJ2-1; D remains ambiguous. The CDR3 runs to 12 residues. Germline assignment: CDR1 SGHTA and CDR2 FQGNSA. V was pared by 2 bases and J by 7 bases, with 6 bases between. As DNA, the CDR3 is TGTGCCAGCAGCTTAAGTCTGAATGAGCAGTTCTTC. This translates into CASSLSLNEQFF.

CDR3 sequence: CASIRTSGTYNEQFF. In nucleotides, the CDR3 is TGTGCCAGCATCCGGACTAGCGGGACCTACAATGAGCAGTTCTTC. The chain couples TRBV7-8 to TRBJ2-1; 12 positions agree with TRBD2. Germline CDR1 is SGHVS and CDR2 is FQNEAQ. J gave up 2 bases and V 7 bases, and 3 bases lay outside the gene matches. The CDR3 sequence is 15 residues long. The full variable domain, completed using reference TRBV7-8 and TRBJ2-1, is GAGVSQSPRYKVAKRGQDVALRCDPISGHVSLFWYQQALGQGPEFLTYFQNEAQLDKSGLPSDRFFAERPEGSVSTLKIQRTQQEDSAVYLCASIRTSGTYNEQFFGPGTRLTVL.

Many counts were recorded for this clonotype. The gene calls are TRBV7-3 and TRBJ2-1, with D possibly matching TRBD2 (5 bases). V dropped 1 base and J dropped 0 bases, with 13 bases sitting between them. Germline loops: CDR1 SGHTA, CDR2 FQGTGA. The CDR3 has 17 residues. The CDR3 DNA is TGTGCCAGCAGCTTAATTAGAGGGCCCAGCTCCTACAATGAGCAGTTCTTC. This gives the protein CASSLIRGPSSYNEQFF.

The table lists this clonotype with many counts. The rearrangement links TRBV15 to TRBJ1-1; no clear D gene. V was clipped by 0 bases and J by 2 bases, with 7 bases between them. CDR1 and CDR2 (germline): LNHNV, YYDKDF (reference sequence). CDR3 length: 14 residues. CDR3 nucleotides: TGTGCCACCAGCAGAGATCTAAGTAACACTGAAGCTTTCTTT. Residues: CATSRDLSNTEAFF.

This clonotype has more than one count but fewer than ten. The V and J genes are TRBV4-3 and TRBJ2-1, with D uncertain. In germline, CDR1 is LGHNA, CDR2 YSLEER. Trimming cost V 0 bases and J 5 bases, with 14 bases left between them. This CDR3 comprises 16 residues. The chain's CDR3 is CASSQDGQVGNNEQFF. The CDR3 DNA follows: TGCGCCAGCAGCCAAGATGGGCAGGTGGGGAACAATGAGCAGTTCTTC.

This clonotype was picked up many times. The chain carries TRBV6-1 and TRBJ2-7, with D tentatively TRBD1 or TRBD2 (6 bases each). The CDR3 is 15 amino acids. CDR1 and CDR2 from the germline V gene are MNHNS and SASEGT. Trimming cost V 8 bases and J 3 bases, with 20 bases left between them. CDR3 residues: CASCSYGGLNYEQYF. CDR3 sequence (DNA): TGTGCCAGCTGCTCCTATGGGGGGCTGAACTACGAGCAGTACTTC.

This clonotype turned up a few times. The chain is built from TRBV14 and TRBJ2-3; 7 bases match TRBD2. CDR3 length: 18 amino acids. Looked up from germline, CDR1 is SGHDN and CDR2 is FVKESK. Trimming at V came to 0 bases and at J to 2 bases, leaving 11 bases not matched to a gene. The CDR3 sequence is CASSQETSSGTYTDTQYF. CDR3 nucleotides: TGTGCCAGCAGCCAAGAAACATCCAGCGGGACCTACACAGATACGCAGTATTTT. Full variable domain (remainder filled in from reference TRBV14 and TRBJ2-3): EAGVTQFPSHSVIEKGQTVTLRCDPISGHDNLYWYRRVMGKEIKFLLHFVKESKQDESGMPNNRFLAERTGGTYSTLKVQPAELEDSGVYFCASSQETSSGTYTDTQYFGPGTRLTVL.

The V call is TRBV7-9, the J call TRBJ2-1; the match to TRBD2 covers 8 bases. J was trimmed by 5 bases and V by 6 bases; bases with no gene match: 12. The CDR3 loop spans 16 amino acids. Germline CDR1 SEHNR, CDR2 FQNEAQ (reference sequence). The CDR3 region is CASSPRTSLADNEQFF. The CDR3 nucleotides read TGTGCCAGCAGTCCCCGGACTAGCTTAGCGGACAATGAGCAGTTCTTC.